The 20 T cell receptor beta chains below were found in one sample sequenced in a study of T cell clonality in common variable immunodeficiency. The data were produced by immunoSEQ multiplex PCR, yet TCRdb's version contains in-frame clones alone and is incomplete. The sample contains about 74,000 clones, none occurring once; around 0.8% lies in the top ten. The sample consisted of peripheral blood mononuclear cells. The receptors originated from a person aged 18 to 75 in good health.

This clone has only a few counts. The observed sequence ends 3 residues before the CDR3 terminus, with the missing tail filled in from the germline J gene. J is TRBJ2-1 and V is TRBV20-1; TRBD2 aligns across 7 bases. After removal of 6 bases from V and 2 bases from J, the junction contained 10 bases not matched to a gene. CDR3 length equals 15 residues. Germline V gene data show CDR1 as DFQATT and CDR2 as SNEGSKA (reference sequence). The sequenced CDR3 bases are TGCAGTGCATTATCGCCTAGCGGCGCCTACAATGAG. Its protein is CSALSPSGAYNE. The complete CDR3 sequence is CSALSPSGAYNEQFF.

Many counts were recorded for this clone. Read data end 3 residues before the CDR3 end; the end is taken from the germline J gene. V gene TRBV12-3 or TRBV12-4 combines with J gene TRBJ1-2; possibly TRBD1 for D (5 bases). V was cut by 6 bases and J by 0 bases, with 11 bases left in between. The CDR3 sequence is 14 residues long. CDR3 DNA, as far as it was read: TGTGCCAGCAGCCCGACAGCAACTAACTATGGC. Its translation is CASSPTATNYG. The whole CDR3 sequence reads CASSPTATNYGYTF.

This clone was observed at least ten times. CDR3 DNA, as far as it was read: TGCGCCAGCAGCCACGGGACTAGCGGGAGCGCAGATACG. Translating it yields CASSHGTSGSADT. The CDR3 reads in full as CASSHGTSGSADTQYF. The chain combines TRBV5-1 with TRBJ2-3; 14 positions agree with TRBD2. The read comes to an end 3 residues before the CDR3 does, leaving the germline J gene to fill in the end. Trimming removed 4 bases from V and 4 bases from J; junction bases left unmatched: 5. Germline values: CDR1 SGHRS, CDR2 YFSETQ. This CDR3 comprises 16 residues.

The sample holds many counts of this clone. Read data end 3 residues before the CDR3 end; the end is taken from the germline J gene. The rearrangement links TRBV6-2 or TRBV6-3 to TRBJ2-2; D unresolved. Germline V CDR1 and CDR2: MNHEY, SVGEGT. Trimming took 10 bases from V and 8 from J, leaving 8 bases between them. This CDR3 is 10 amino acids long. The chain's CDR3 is CATQRGELFF. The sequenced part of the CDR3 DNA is TGTGCCACCCAGAGGGGGGAG.

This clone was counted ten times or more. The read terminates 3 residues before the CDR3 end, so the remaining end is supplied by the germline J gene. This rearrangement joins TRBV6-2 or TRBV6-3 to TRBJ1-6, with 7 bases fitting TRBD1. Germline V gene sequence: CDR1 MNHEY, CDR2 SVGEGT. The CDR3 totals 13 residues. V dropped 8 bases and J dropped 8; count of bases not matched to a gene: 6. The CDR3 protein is CASRDSDYSPLHF. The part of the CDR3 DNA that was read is TGTGCCAGCCGGGACAGCGACTATTCACCC.

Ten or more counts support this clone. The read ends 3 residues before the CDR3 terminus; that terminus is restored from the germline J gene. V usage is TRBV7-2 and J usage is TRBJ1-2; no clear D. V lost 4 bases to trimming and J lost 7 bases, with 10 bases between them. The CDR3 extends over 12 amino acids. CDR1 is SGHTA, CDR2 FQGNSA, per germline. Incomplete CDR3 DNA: TGTGCCAGCAGCTCGGTTCCGCGTGGC. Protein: CASSSVPRG. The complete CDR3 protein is CASSSVPRGYTF. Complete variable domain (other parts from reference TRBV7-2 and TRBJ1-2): GAGVSQSPSNKVTEKGKDVELRCDPISGHTALYWYRQSLGQGLEFLIYFQGNSAPDKSGLPSDRFSAERTGGSVSTLTIQRTQQEDSAVYLCASSSVPRGYTFGSGTRLTVV.

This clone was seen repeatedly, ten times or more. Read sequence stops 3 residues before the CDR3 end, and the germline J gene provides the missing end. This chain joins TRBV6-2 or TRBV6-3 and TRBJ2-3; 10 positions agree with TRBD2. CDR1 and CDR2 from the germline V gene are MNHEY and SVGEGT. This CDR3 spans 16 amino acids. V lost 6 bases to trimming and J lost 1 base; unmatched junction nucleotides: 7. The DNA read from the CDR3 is TGTGCCAGCAGAATCCCCGGGACTAGCGGCACAGATACG. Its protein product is CASRIPGTSGTDT. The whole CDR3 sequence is CASRIPGTSGTDTQYF.

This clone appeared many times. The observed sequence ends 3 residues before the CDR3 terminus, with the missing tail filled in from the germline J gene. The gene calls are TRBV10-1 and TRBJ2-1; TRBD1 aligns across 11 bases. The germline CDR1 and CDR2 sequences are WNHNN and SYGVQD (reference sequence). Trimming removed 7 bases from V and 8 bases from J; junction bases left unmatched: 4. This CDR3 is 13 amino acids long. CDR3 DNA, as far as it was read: TGCGCCAGCAACCGGGACAGGGGGGATGAG. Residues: CASNRDRGDE. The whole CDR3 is CASNRDRGDEQFF.

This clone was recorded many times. Partial CDR3 DNA: TGTGCCAGTAGTATGGGACAGGGGCTGCCCCGAACAGATACG. It is translated as CASSMGQGLPRTDT. The entire CDR3 is CASSMGQGLPRTDTQYF. This sequence joins TRBV19 and TRBJ2-3, with TRBD1 matching 10 bases. The CDR3 end falls 3 residues outside the read, so it is completed with the germline J gene. The CDR3 spans 17 residues. The germline CDR1 and CDR2 sequences are LNHDA and SQIVND (reference sequence). V was pared by 3 bases and J by 3 bases, with 9 bases of the junction left unmatched.

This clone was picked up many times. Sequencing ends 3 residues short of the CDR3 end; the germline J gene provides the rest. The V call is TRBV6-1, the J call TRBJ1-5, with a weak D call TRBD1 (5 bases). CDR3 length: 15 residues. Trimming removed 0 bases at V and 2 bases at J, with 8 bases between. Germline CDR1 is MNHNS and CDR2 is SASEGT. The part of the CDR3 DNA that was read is TGTGCCAGCAGTGAAGCTGTAGGGGGCAATCAGCCC. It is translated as CASSEAVGGNQP. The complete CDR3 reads CASSEAVGGNQPQHF.

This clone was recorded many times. The CDR3 protein is CSARPQLNTQYF. CDR3 bases read: TGCAGTGCTAGACCCCAGTTAAATACG. The chain joins TRBV20-1 to TRBJ2-3; D gene unclear. The read ends 3 residues before the CDR3 terminus; that terminus is restored from the germline J gene. CDR1 is DFQATT, CDR2 SNEGSKA, per germline (reference sequence). The ends were cut back, 2 bases at V and 7 bases at J, with 10 bases in the middle. The CDR3 consists of 12 residues.

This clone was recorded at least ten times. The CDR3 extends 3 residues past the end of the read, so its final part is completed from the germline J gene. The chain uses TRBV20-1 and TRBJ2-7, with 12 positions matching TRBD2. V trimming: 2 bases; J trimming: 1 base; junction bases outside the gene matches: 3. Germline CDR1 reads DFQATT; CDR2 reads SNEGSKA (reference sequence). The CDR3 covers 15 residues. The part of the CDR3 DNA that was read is TGCAGTGCTAGACGTGGGACTAGCGGGTCCTACGAG. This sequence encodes CSARRGTSGSYE. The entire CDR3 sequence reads CSARRGTSGSYEQYF.

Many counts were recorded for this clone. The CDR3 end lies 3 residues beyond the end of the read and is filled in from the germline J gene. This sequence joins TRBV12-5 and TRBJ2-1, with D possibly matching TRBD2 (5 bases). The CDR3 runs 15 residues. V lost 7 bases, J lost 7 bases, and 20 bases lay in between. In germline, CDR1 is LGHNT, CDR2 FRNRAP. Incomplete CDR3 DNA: TGTGCTAGTGCCCTGCCCCCCGGGGTCCCTAATGAG. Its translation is CASALPPGVPNE. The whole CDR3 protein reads CASALPPGVPNEQFF.

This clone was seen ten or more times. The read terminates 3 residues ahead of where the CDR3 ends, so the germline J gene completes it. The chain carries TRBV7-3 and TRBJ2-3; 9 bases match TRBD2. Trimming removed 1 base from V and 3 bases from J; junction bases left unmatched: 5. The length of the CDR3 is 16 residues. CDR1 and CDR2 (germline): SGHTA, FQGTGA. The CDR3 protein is CASSLRSSGRTDTQYF. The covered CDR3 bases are TGTGCCAGCAGCTTAAGGTCCAGCGGGAGGACAGATACG.

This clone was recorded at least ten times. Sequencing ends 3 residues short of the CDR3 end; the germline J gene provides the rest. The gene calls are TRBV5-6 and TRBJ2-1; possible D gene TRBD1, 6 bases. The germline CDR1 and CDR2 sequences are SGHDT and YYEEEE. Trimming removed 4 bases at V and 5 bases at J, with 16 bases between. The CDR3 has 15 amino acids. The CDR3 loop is CASSSNRDPNNEQFF. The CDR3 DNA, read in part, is TGTGCCAGCAGCAGTAACAGGGATCCCAACAATGAG.

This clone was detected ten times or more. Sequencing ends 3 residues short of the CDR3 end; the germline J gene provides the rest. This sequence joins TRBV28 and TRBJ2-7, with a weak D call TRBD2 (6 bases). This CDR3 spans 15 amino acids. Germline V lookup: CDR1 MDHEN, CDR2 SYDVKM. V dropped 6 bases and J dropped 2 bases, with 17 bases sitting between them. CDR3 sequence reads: CASRPPWDSTYEQYF. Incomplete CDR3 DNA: TGTGCCAGCAGACCACCCTGGGACTCAACCTACGAG.

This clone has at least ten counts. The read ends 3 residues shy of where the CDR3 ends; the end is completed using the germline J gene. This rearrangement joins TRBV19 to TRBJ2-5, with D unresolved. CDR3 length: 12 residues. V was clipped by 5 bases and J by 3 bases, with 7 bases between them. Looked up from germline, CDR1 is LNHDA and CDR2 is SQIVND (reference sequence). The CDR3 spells CASSRGEETQYF. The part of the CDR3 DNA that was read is TGTGCCAGTAGTCGCGGAGAAGAGACC.

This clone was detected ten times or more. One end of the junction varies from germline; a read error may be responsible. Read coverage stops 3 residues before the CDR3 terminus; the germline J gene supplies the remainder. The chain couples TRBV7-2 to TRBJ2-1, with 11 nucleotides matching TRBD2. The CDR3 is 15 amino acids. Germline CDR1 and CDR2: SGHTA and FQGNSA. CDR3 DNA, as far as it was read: TGTGCCGGCAGTTACACTAGCGGGGGATACAATGAG. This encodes CAGSYTSGGYNE. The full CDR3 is CAGSYTSGGYNEQFF.

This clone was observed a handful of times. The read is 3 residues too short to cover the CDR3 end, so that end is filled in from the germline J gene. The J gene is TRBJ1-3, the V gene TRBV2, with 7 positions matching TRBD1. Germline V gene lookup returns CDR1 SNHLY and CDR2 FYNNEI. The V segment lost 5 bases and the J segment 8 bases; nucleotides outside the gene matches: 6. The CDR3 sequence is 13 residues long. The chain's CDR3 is CASSSNRGDTIYF. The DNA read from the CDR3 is TGTGCCAGCAGTTCTAACAGGGGAGACACC.

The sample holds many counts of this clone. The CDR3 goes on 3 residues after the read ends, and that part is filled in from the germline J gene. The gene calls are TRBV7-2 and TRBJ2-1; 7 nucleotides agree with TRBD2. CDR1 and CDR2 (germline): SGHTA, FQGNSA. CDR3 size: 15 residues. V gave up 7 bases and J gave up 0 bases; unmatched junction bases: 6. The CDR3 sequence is CASTAGRSSYNEQFF. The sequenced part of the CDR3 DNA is TGTGCCAGCACAGCGGGGCGTAGCTCCTACAATGAG. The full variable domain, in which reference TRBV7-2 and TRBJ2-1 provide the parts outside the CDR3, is GAGVSQSPSNKVTEKGKDVELRCDPISGHTALYWYRQSLGQGLEFLIYFQGNSAPDKSGLPSDRFSAERTGGSVSTLTIQRTQQEDSAVYLCASTAGRSSYNEQFFGPGTRLTVL.